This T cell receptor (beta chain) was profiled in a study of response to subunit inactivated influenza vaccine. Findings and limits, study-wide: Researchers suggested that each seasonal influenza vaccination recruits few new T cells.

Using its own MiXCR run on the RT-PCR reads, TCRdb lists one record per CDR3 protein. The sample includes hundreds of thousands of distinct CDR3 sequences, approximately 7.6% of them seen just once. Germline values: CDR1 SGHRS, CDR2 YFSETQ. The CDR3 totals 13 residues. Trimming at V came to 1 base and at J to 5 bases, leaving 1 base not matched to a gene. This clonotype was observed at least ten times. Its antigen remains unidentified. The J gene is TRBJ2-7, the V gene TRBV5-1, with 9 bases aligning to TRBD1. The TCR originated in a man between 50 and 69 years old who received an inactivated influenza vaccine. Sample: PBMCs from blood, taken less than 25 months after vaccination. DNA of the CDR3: TGCGCCAGCAGCTTGTGGACAGGGGACGAGCAGTACTTC. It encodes CASSLWTGDEQYF.